One and the same sample provided the 26 T cell receptor beta chains below, sequenced in a study of OX40 agonist ivuxolimab in advanced cancers. Using immunoSEQ multiplex PCR, the repertoire was profiled, and TCRdb retains in-frame clones only, with some absent. The sample holds under 90,000 clones, roughly 86% seen once. This sample comprised CD4+ or CD8+ T cells sorted from blood, obtained in a trial of the OX40 agonist ivuxolimab. The receptors were sampled from an adult with an advanced solid tumor such as melanoma, head and neck, liver or kidney cancer.

The CDR3: CASSSWVGQDVSGANVLTF. The CDR3 DNA is TGCGCCAGCAGCTCCTGGGTGGGACAGGACGTCTCTGGGGCCAACGTCCTGACTTTC. The chain has TRBV5-1 and TRBJ2-6; 8 bases line up with TRBD1. The germline gives CDR1 SGHRS, CDR2 YFSETQ. The CDR3 sequence is 19 residues long. J gave up 0 bases and V 3 bases, and 11 bases lay outside the gene matches.

V and J are TRBV5-1 and TRBJ1-3; 8 bases match TRBD1. Trimming cost V 3 bases and J 4 bases; bases outside gene matches: 9. Per germline, CDR1 SGHRS and CDR2 YFSETQ. The CDR3 is made up of 16 amino acids. The CDR3 DNA reads TGCGCCAGCAGCTCCCGACAGGGGCTCACAGGAAACACCATATATTTT. Translated: CASSSRQGLTGNTIYF.

This clone was seen a handful of times. The chain combines TRBV6-6 with TRBJ1-2, with D unresolved. The CDR3 covers 16 residues. Trimming stripped 7 bases from V and 0 bases from J, with 18 bases between. From germline, CDR1 is MNHNY and CDR2 SVGAGI (reference sequence). The CDR3, as DNA: TGTGCCAGCACTCGACACACCACTACTACTAACTATGGCTACACCTTC. As protein: CASTRHTTTTNYGYTF.

The chain carries TRBV6-1 and TRBJ2-7; D not resolved. Germline assignment: CDR1 MNHNS and CDR2 SASEGT. V dropped 6 bases and J dropped 2 bases, with 14 bases sitting between them. This CDR3 contains 14 residues. CDR3 amino acids: CASREQIATYEQYF. CDR3 nucleotide sequence: TGTGCCAGCAGAGAACAGATTGCTACCTACGAGCAGTACTTC.

This clone appeared a single time. V is TRBV9 and J is TRBJ1-1; TRBD1 is a possible D gene (5 bases). Germline CDR1 is SGDLS and CDR2 is YYNGEE. The CDR3 spans 14 residues. The V end was cut by 0 bases, the J end by 1 base, with 7 bases between. CDR3 nucleotide sequence: TGTGCCAGCAGCGTAGGGGACCAGAACACTGAAGCTTTCTTT. Translating it yields CASSVGDQNTEAFF.

The rearrangement uses TRBV30 and TRBJ2-4; 15 bases fit TRBD2. The CDR3 consists of 18 residues. Germline lookup yields CDR1 GTSNPN and CDR2 SVGIG (reference sequence). The V segment lost 0 bases and the J segment 6 bases; nucleotides outside the gene matches: 9. CDR3 loop: CAWSVGTSGGPYGNIQYF. The CDR3 DNA sequence: TGTGCCTGGAGTGTAGGGACTAGCGGGGGGCCCTATGGAAACATTCAGTACTTC.

This clone was picked up one time. J is TRBJ1-2 and V is TRBV18; D is uncertain. CDR1 is KGHSH and CDR2 is LQKENI in the germline V gene. CDR3 size: 15 residues. The V end lost 3 bases, the J end lost 1 base, and 12 bases lay between the germline ends. CDR3 loop: CASSPNGSGNYGYTF. CDR3 DNA: TGTGCCAGCTCACCTAACGGGTCCGGTAACTATGGCTACACCTTC.

The chain uses TRBV5-6 and TRBJ1-1; tentatively, D is TRBD1 (6 bases). V lost 1 base, J lost 5 bases, and 9 bases lay in between. The CDR3 spans 13 residues. Germline V gives CDR1 SGHDT, CDR2 YYEEEE. CDR3 DNA sequence: TGTGCCAGCAGCTTGATGAGGGGGACTGAAGCTTTCTTT. Residues: CASSLMRGTEAFF.

The J gene is TRBJ1-1, the V gene TRBV2; D is undetermined. Between the trimmed V and J ends, which lost 4 bases and 1 base, there was a span of 7 bases. The CDR3 contains 13 residues. Germline values: CDR1 SNHLY, CDR2 FYNNEI. The CDR3 DNA reads as TGTGCCAGCAGTGTTTACGGGAACACTGAAGCTTTCTTT. Translation: CASSVYGNTEAFF.

The CDR3 loop is CASSPQGVEKLFF. The CDR3 nucleotides are TGTGCCAGCAGCCCGCAGGGGGTTGAAAAACTGTTTTTT. This chain links TRBV13 with TRBJ1-4, with 7 positions matching TRBD1. This CDR3 has 13 amino acids. CDR1 PRHDT and CDR2 FYEKMQ come from the germline V gene (reference sequence). The trim removed 5 bases at V and 7 bases at J, leaving 4 bases unmatched. Complete variable domain (other parts from reference TRBV13 and TRBJ1-4): AAGVIQSPRHLIKEKRETATLKCYPIPRHDTVYWYQQGPGQDPQFLISFYEKMQSDKGSIPDRFSAQQFSDYHSELNMSSLELGDSALYFCASSPQGVEKLFFGSGTQLSVL.

There are a few counts of this clone. The V and J genes are TRBV6-6 and TRBJ2-1, with D possibly being TRBD1 or TRBD2 (5 bases each). Germline loops: CDR1 MNHNY, CDR2 SVGAGI (reference sequence). The CDR3 covers 16 residues. V lost 6 bases, J lost 4 bases, and 19 bases lay in between. CDR3 protein: CASSQFPPGTYNEQFF. The CDR3 bases are TGTGCCAGCAGCCAGTTTCCGCCGGGGACGTACAATGAGCAGTTCTTC.

This chain uses TRBV5-1 with TRBJ2-5; D gene unclear. CDR1 SGHRS and CDR2 YFSETQ come from the germline V gene. This CDR3 comprises 14 residues. Trimming took 2 bases from V and 0 from J, leaving 8 bases between them. In DNA, the CDR3 is TGCGCCAGCAGCTTAGGGCCTAACCAAGAGACCCAGTACTTC. This translates into CASSLGPNQETQYF.

The rearrangement uses TRBV2 and TRBJ1-5; weak D call: TRBD1 (5 bases). This CDR3 comprises 14 residues. CDR1 is SNHLY, CDR2 FYNNEI, per germline. Trimming removed 6 bases at V and 1 base at J, with 10 bases between. The CDR3 sequence is CASSPRASNQPQHF. The CDR3, as DNA: TGTGCCAGCAGCCCCAGGGCGAGCAATCAGCCCCAGCATTTT.

The chain has TRBV21-1 and TRBJ1-2; TRBD1 was called by the table and not checked on the DNA. TRBV21-1 is flagged as a pseudogene. The CDR3 sequence is 10 residues long. The CDR3 here is CASSSGGYTF. The CDR3 DNA reads TGTGCCAGCAGCAGTGGCGGCTACACCTTC.

V usage is TRBV2 and J usage is TRBJ1-6; TRBD1 is a possible D gene (5 bases). Germline V gene sequence: CDR1 SNHLY, CDR2 FYNNEI. The CDR3 contains 16 residues. Trimming removed 3 bases from V and 0 bases from J, with 9 bases in between. DNA for the CDR3: TGTGCCAGCAGTGAGGGGGTCCGCTCCTATAATTCACCCCTCCACTTT. Protein sequence: CASSEGVRSYNSPLHF.

This chain uses TRBV19 with TRBJ1-1; tentatively, D is TRBD1 (5 bases). The CDR3 runs to 16 residues. The V and J ends lost 2 bases and 1 base respectively, with 14 bases between them. CDR1 LNHDA and CDR2 SQIVND come from the germline V gene (reference sequence). CDR3 region: CASSILAGRENTEAFF. The DNA of the CDR3 is TGTGCCAGTAGTATATTGGCAGGGCGAGAGAACACTGAAGCTTTCTTT.

This clone was seen more than once but under ten times. The gene calls are TRBV6-5 and TRBJ1-1; D is ambiguous. V lost 10 bases to trimming and J lost 1 base, with 7 bases between them. The CDR3 length is 11 residues. In germline, CDR1 is MNHEY, CDR2 SVGAGI. CDR3: CANPGNTEAFF. CDR3 nucleotides: TGTGCCAACCCAGGGAACACTGAAGCTTTCTTT.

V is TRBV7-2 and J is TRBJ2-5; no clear D. The germline CDR1 and CDR2 sequences are SGHTA and FQGNSA. V dropped 5 bases and J dropped 4 bases, with 8 bases sitting between them. This CDR3 spans 12 amino acids. The CDR3 is CASSAHRETQYF. The CDR3, as DNA: TGTGCCAGCAGCGCACATAGAGAGACCCAGTACTTC.

This clone was picked up one time. The chain uses TRBV7-9 and TRBJ2-1, with 10 bases identical to TRBD2. Germline values: CDR1 SEHNR, CDR2 FQNEAQ (reference sequence). The CDR3 extends over 16 amino acids. J lost 8 bases, V lost 2 bases, and 9 bases had no gene match. The CDR3 sequence: CASSLRAGGPMDEQFF. CDR3 coding DNA: TGTGCCAGCAGCTTACGAGCGGGAGGGCCGATGGATGAGCAGTTCTTC.

The CDR3 sequence is CASSSAPPQDGIFF. Written as DNA, the CDR3 is TGTGCCAGCAGTAGTGCACCCCCCCAGGATGGTATTTTCTTT. The genes are TRBV6-5 and TRBJ1-1, with D unresolved. The CDR3 totals 14 residues. The germline V gene has CDR1 MNHEY and CDR2 SVGAGI. V lost 5 bases and J lost 13, with 23 bases in between.

The chain combines TRBV14 with TRBJ1-2; D gene unclear. The V gene lost 1 base and the J gene lost 5 bases, with 8 bases spanning the gap. CDR3 size: 13 residues. Germline assignment: CDR1 SGHDN and CDR2 FVKESK. The CDR3 bases are TGTGCCAGCAGCCAAGGACTGCAATATGGCTACACCTTC. Its protein product is CASSQGLQYGYTF.

The rearrangement links TRBV28 to TRBJ2-1, with D possibly matching TRBD2 (6 bases). CDR1 is MDHEN and CDR2 is SYDVKM in the germline V gene. The CDR3 is 16 amino acids. V lost 6 bases and J 8 bases, leaving 23 bases between the germline ends. The chain's CDR3 is CASSRTGLAKGDEQFF. The DNA of the CDR3 is TGTGCCAGCAGCCGTACGGGACTCGCTAAAGGCGATGAGCAGTTCTTC. Using reference TRBV28 and TRBJ2-1 for the parts outside the CDR3, the full variable domain is DVKVTQSSRYLVKRTGEKVFLECVQDMDHENMFWYRQDPGLGLRLIYFSYDVKMKEKGDIPEGYSVSREKKERFSLILESASTNQTSMYLCASSRTGLAKGDEQFFGPGTRLTVL.

The chain recombines TRBV28 with TRBJ2-7, with D unresolved. This CDR3 has 12 amino acids. Germline-derived CDR1 and CDR2 are MDHEN and SYDVKM. The germline V and J ends were trimmed by 5 bases and 3 bases, with 8 bases remaining between them. The DNA for the CDR3 is TGTGCCAGCAGTCCAGTCCGCTACGAGCAGTACTTC. Its translation is CASSPVRYEQYF.

The rearrangement uses TRBV5-1 and TRBJ1-2; D call uncertain. Germline-derived CDR1 and CDR2 are SGHRS and YFSETQ. This CDR3 is built from 15 residues. Trimming took off 1 base at V and 6 bases at J, with 16 bases between the two ends. CDR3 sequence reads: CASSLSTTVEDGYTF. The CDR3 DNA sequence: TGCGCCAGCAGCTTGAGTACGACGGTGGAAGATGGCTACACCTTC. Full variable domain (outside the CDR3, taken from reference TRBV5-1 and TRBJ1-2): KAGVTQTPRYLIKTRGQQVTLSCSPISGHRSVSWYQQTPGQGLQFLFEYFSETQRNKGNFPGRFSGRQFSNSRSEMNVSTLELGDSALYLCASSLSTTVEDGYTFGSGTRLTVV.

The chain joins TRBV2 to TRBJ1-5; 11 bases are shared with TRBD1. Germline V CDR1 and CDR2: SNHLY, FYNNEI. V dropped 6 bases and J dropped 3; count of bases not matched to a gene: 10. The CDR3 has 17 residues. The CDR3: CASSGQGAGGLNQPQHF. The CDR3 bases are TGTGCCAGCAGCGGACAGGGGGCAGGAGGGCTCAATCAGCCCCAGCATTTT.

This clone occurred a few times. The gene calls are TRBV5-4 and TRBJ1-3; D is uncertain. V shed 4 bases and J shed 0 bases, with 11 bases lying between them. The CDR3 loop spans 15 amino acids. CDR1 is SGHNT, CDR2 YYREEE, per germline (reference sequence). CDR3 bases: TGTGCCAGCAGCCTCCCCGGGGACTCTGGAAACACCATATATTTT. This translates into CASSLPGDSGNTIYF.